This T cell receptor (beta chain) was observed in a study of blood T cells in healthy people across ages. Study-wide results and caveats: Bulk PBMC profiling left naive and antigen-experienced comparisons inconclusive. TCR beta diversity per million T cells fell roughly linearly with age. Naive CD4+ cell counts and diversity both ran higher in long-lived than in aged donors.

CDR3 length equals 14 residues. CDR1 is SGHDT and CDR2 is YYEEEE in the germline V gene. The germline V and J ends were trimmed by 4 bases and 2 bases, with 13 bases remaining between them. Points on this clonotype: No antigen is known for it.

Sample-barcoded 5' priming and a J-beta primer mix drove a second PCR of roughly 6 to 12 cycles. A single record per CDR3 protein comes from TCRdb applying MiXCR to the 5' RACE reads. Here the sample spans about 1.6 million distinct CDR3 sequences, around 35% being singletons. The V and J genes are TRBV5-6 and TRBJ2-7, with D tentatively TRBD1 or TRBD2 (6 bases each). The TCR was taken from a woman aged 25-40 years in good health. The sample consisted of blood. CDR3 sequence: CASSHLEGAYEQYF. CDR3 nucleotides: TGTGCCAGCAGCCACCTGGAGGGGGCCTACGAGCAGTACTTC.